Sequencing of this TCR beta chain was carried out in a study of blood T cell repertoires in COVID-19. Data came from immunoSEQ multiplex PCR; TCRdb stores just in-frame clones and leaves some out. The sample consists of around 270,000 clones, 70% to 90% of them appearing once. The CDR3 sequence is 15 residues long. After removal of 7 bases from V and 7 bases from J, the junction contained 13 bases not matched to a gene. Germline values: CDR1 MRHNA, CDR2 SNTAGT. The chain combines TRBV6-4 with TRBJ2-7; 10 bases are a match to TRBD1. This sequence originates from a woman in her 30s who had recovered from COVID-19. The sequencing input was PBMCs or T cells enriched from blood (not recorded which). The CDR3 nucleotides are TGTGCCAGCAACCTCTCCGGGACAGGGGTGTGGGAGCAGTACTTC. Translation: CASNLSGTGVWEQYF.